This TCR beta chain was recovered during a study of blood T cell repertoires in COVID-19. Germline trimming cut 6 bases from V and 3 bases from J; bases unmatched to any gene: 8. This CDR3 region has 14 residues. The germline gives CDR1 LNHDA, CDR2 SQIVND (reference sequence). Sequenced by immunoSEQ multiplex PCR; TCRdb stores in-frame clones only, minus some. The repertoire holds roughly 80,000 clones, with just over 90% as singletons. Seattle-derived patients entered the study during active infection and were followed longitudinally. The sequence was collected from a man aged 50 or older with COVID-19, enrolled during active disease. Sequencing was carried out using peripheral blood. The chain couples TRBV19 to TRBJ2-7; 7 nucleotides agree with TRBD1. The CDR3 spells CASSQGQIFYEQYF. The CDR3 DNA follows: TGTGCCAGTAGCCAGGGACAGATATTCTACGAGCAGTACTTC.